This TCR beta chain came from a study of Graves' ophthalmopathy and Graves' hyperthyroidism. Regarding the study as a whole: The authors also found most expanded thyroid clonotypes above 0.001 frequency in blood.

The starting material, more than 8.5 ml of fresh peripheral blood, provided the PBMCs. TCR beta CDR3 regions were amplified from RNA transcripts. HTBI primers served in a first-round RT-PCR, which a second-round multiplex PCR followed. TCRdb re-called the multiplex PCR reads with MiXCR, one entry per CDR3 protein. Of 680,000 or so distinct CDR3 sequences listed, 22% were seen once; the top ten hold more than 5.5%. CDR3 size: 13 residues. Germline values: CDR1 LNHDA, CDR2 SQIVND (reference sequence). Between the trimmed V and J ends, which lost 3 bases and 6 bases, there was a span of 12 bases. This clonotype was detected many times. The antigen remains unidentified.

The source of this sequence is a woman in her late teens or twenties with stable Graves' hyperthyroidism. Some clones in this sample may be carry-over from other donors' samples. Specimen: peripheral blood. The chain couples TRBV19 to TRBJ2-7; possibly TRBD1 for D (6 bases). The CDR3 DNA sequence: TGTGCCAGTAGTATCCAGCCACAGGGCGAGCAGTACTTC. Protein product: CASSIQPQGEQYF. Together with reference TRBV19 and TRBJ2-7, the CDR3 gives the full variable domain: DGGITQSPKYLFRKEGQNVTLSCEQNLNHDAMYWYRQDPGQGLRLIYYSQIVNDFQKGDIAEGYSVSREKKESFPLTVTSAQKNPTAFYLCASSIQPQGEQYFGPGTRLTVT.